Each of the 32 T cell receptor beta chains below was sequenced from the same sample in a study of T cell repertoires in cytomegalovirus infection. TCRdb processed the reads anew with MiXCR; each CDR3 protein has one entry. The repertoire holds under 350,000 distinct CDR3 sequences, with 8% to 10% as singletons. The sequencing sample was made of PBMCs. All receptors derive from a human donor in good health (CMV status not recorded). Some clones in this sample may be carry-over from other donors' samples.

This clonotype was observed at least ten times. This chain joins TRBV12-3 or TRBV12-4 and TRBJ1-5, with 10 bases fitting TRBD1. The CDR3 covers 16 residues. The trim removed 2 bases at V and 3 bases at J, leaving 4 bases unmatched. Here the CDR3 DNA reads TGTGCCAGCAGTTTAAAGGGACAGGGGTCCAATCAGCCCCAGCATTTT. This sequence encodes CASSLKGQGSNQPQHF.

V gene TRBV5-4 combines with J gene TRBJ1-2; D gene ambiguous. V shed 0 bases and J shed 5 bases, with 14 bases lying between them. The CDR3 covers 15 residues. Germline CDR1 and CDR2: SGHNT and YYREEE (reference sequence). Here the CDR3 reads CASSLDSSPMYGYTF. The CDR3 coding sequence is TGTGCCAGCAGCTTGGACAGTTCACCGATGTATGGCTACACCTTC.

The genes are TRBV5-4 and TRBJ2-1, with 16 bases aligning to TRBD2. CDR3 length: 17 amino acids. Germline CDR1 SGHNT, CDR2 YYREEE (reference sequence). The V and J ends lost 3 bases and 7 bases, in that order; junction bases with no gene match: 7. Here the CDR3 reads CASSWPGLAGGRNEQFF. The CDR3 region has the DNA TGTGCCAGCAGCTGGCCGGGACTAGCGGGGGGGCGGAATGAGCAGTTCTTC.

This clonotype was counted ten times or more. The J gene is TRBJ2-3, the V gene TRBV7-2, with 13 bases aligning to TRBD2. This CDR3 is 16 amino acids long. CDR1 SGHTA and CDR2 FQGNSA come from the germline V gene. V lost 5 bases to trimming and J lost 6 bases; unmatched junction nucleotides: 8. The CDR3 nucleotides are TGTGCCAGCAGCCAACTAGCGGGGGGGCCTTTGGATACGCAGTATTTT. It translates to CASSQLAGGPLDTQYF.

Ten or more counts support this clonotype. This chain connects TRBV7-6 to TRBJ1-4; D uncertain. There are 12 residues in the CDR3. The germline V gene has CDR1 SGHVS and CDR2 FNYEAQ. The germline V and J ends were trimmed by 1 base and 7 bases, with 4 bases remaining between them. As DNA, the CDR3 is TGTGCCAGCAGCTTAGTGGGTGAAAAACTGTTTTTT. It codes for CASSLVGEKLFF.

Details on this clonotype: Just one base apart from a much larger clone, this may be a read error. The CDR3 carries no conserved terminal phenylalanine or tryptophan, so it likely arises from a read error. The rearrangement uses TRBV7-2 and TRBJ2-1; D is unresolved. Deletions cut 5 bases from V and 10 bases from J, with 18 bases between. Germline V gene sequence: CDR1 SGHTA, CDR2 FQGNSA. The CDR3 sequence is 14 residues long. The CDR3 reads CASSVSLNPGEQFL. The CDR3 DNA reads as TGTGCCAGCAGCGTGAGCTTGAACCCCGGGGAGCAGTTCCTC.

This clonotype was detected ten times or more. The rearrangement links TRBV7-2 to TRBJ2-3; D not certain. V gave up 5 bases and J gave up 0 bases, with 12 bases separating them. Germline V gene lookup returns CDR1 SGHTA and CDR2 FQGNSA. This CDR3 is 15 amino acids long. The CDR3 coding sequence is TGTGCCAGCAGCCCCTGGCATCCCAGCACAGATACGCAGTATTTT. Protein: CASSPWHPSTDTQYF.

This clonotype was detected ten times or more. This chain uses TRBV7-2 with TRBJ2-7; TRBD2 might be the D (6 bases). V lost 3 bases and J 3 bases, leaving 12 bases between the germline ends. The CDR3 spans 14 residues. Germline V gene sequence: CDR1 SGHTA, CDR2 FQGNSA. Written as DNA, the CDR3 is TGTGCCAGCAGCTTGGAGGGAGGTCGCTACGAGCAGTACTTC. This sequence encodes CASSLEGGRYEQYF.

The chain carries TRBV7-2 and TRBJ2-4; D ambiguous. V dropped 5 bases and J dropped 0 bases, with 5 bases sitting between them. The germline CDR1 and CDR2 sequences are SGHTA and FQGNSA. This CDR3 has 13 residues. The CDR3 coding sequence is TGTGCCAGCAGCATATTAGCCAAAAACATTCAGTACTTC. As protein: CASSILAKNIQYF.

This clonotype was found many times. This chain's CDR3 is CASSLDWGETQYF. The DNA of the CDR3 is TGTGCCAGCAGCTTAGATTGGGGGGAGACCCAGTACTTC. The chain joins TRBV7-2 to TRBJ2-5, with D perhaps matching TRBD1 or TRBD2 (5 bases each). The V end was cut by 1 base, the J end by 5 bases, with 8 bases between. Germline V gene sequence: CDR1 SGHTA, CDR2 FQGNSA. The CDR3 consists of 13 residues.

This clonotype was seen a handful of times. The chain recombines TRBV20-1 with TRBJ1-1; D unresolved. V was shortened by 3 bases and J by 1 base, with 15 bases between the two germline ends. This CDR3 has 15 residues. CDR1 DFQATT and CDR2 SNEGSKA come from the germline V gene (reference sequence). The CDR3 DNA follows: TGCAGTGCTAGTCCCCGGGGTCAAACGAACACTGAAGCTTTCTTT. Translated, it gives CSASPRGQTNTEAFF.

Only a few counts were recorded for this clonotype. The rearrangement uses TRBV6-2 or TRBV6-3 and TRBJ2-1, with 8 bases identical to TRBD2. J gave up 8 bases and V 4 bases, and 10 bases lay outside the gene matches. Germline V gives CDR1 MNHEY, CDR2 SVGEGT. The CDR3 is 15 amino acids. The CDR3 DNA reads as TGTGCCAGCAGTTTTAATCTTCTGACTAGCGATGAGCAGTTCTTC. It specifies CASSFNLLTSDEQFF.

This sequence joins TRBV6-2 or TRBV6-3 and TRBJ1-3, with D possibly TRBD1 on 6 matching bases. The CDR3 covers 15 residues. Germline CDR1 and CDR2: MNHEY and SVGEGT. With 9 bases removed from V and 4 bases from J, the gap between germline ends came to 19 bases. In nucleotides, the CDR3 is TGTGCCAGTTCCACTTTGACAGGAAAAGGAAACACCATATATTTT. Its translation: CASSTLTGKGNTIYF.

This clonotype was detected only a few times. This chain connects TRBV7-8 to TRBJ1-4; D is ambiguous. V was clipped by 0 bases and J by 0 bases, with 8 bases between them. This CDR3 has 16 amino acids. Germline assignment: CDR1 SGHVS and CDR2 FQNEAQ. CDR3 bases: TGTGCCAGCAGCTTAGCGAGGTGGTCAACTAATGAAAAACTGTTTTTT. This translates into CASSLARWSTNEKLFF.

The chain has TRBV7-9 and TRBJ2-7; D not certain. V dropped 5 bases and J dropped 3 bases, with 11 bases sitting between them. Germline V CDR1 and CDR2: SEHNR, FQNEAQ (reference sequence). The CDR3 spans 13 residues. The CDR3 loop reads CASSNSPDYEQYF. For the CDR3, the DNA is TGTGCCAGCAGCAACAGCCCCGACTACGAGCAGTACTTC.

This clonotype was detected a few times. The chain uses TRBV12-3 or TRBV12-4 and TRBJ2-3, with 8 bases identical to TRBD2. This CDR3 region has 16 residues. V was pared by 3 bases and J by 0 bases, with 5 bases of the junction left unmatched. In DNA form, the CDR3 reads TGTGCCAGCAGTTTTCGGGGGGGCGTCAGCACAGATACGCAGTATTTT. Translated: CASSFRGGVSTDTQYF.

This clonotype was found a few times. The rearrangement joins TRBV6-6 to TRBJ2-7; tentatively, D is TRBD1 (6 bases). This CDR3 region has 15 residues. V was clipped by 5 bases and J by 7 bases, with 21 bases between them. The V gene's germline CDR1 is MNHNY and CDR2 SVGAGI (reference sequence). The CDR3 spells CASSERVQGLKEQYF. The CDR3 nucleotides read TGTGCCAGCAGTGAACGGGTACAGGGTCTCAAGGAGCAGTACTTC.

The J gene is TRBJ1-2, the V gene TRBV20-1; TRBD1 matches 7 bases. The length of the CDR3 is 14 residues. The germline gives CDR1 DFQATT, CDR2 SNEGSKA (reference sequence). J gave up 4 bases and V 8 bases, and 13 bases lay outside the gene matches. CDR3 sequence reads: CSPTGAVSLYGYTF. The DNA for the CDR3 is TGCAGTCCTACAGGGGCCGTTTCACTCTATGGCTACACCTTC.

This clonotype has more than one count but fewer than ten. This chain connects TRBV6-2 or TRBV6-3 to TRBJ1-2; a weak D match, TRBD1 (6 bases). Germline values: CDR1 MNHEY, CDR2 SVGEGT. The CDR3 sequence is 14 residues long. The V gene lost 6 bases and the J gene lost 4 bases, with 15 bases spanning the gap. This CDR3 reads CASRRQELSYGYTF. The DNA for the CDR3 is TGTGCCAGCAGGCGACAGGAACTTTCCTATGGCTACACCTTC.

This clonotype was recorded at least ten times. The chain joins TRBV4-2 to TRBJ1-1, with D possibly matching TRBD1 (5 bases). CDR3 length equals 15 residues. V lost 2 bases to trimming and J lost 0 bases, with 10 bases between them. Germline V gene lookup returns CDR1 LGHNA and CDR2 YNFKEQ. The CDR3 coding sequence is TGTGCCAGCAGCCAAAACCTCAGGGTGAACACTGAAGCTTTCTTT. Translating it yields CASSQNLRVNTEAFF.

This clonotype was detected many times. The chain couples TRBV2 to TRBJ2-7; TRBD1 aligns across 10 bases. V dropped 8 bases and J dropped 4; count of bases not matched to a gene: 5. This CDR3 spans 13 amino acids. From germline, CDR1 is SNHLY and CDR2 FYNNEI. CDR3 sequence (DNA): TGTGCCAGCCGACAGGGGGCTGGTTACGAGCAGTACTTC. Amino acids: CASRQGAGYEQYF.

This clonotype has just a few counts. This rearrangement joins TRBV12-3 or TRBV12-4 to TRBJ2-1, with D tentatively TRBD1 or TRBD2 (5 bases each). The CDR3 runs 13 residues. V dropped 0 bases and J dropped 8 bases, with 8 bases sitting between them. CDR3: CASSLARGDEQFF. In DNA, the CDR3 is TGTGCCAGCAGTTTAGCGAGGGGCGATGAGCAGTTCTTC.

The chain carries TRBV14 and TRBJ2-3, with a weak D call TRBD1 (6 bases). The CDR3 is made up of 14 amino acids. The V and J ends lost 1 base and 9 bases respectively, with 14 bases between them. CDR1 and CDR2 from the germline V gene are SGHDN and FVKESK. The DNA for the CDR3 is TGTGCCAGCAGCCAAGGTAGCCTCACAGGGACGCAGTATTTT. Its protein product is CASSQGSLTGTQYF.

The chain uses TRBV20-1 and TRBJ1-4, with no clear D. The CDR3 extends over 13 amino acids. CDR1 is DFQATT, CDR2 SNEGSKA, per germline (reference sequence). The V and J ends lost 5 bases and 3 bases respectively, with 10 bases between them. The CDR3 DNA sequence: TGCAGTGCTGATGGGCAGCCTAATGAAAAACTGTTTTTT. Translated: CSADGQPNEKLFF.

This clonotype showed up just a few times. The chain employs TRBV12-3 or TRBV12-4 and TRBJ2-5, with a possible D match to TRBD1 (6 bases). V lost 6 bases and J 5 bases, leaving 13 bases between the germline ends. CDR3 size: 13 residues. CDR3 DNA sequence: TGTGCCAGCAGCCAACTTAGGGGGGAGACCCAGTACTTC. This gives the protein CASSQLRGETQYF.

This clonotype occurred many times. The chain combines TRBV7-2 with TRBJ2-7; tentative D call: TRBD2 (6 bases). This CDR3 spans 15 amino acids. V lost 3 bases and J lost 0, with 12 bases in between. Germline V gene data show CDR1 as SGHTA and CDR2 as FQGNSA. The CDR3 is CASSFSGPRSYEQYF. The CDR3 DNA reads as TGTGCCAGCAGCTTTAGCGGCCCCCGCTCCTACGAGCAGTACTTC.

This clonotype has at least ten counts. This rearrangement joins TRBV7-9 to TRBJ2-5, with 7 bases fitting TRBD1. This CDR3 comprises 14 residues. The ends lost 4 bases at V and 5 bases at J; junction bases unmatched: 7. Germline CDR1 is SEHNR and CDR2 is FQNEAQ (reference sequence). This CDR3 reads CASSYDRVDETQYF. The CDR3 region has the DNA TGTGCCAGCAGCTACGACAGGGTGGACGAGACCCAGTACTTC.

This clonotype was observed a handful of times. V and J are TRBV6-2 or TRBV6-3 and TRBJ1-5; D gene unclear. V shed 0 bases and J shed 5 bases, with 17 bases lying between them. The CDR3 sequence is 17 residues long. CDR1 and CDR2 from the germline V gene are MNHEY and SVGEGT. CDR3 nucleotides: TGTGCCAGCAGTTACTCGGCAGCACGGTCTTTGGATCAGCCCCAGCATTTT. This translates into CASSYSAARSLDQPQHF.

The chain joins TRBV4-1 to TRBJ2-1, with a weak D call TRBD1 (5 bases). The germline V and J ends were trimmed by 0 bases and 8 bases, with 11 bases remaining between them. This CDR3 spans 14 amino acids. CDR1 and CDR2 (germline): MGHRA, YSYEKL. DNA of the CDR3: TGCGCCAGCAGCCAAGATTGGCAGGGCTATGAGCAGTTCTTC. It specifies CASSQDWQGYEQFF.

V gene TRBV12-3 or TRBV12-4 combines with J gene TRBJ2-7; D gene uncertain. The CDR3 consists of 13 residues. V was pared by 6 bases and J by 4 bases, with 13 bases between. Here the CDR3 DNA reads TGTGCCAGCAGCCGTATGGCTCCTTACGAGCAGTACTTC. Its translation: CASSRMAPYEQYF.

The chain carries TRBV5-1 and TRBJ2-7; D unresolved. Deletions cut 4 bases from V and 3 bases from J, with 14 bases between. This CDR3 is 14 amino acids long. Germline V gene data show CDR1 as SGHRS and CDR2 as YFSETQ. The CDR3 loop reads CASSHAGGDYEQYF. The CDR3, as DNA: TGCGCCAGCAGCCATGCAGGTGGAGACTACGAGCAGTACTTC.

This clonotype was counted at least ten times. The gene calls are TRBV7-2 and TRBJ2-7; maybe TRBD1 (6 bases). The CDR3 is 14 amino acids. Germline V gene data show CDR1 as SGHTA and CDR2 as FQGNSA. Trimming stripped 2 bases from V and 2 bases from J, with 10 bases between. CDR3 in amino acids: CASSLTGPTYEQYF. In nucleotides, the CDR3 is TGTGCCAGCAGCTTAACAGGGCCAACCTACGAGCAGTACTTC. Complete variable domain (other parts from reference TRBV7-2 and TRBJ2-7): GAGVSQSPSNKVTEKGKDVELRCDPISGHTALYWYRQSLGQGLEFLIYFQGNSAPDKSGLPSDRFSAERTGGSVSTLTIQRTQQEDSAVYLCASSLTGPTYEQYFGPGTRLTVT.